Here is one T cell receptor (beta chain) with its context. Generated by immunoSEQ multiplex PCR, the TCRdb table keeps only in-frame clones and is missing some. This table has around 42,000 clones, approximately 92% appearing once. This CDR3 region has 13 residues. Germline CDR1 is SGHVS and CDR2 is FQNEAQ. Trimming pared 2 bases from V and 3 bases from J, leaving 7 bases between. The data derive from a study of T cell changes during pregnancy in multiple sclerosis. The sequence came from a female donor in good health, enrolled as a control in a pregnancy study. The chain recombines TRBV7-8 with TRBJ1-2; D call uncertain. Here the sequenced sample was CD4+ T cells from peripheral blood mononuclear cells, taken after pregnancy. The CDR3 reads CASSLTDYYGYTF. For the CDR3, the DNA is TGTGCCAGCAGCTTAACGGACTACTATGGCTACACCTTC.